Listed here is a single TCR beta chain. Its antigen is still unknown. The data stem from a study of cytomegalovirus exposure and HLA in healthy donors. Notes on the study in general: Presence/absence analyses assumed roughly uniform sequencing depth across donors, which may not hold. In an earlier analysis, about 87% or about 30%: the productive usage of most TCR beta V segments. Several top significant clusters appeared, in a later analysis, to be linked to common viral pathogens.

The CDR3 has 13 amino acids. The germline V gene has CDR1 MNHNS and CDR2 SASEGT. V gave up 6 bases and J gave up 2 bases, with 10 bases separating them. With 60 Vbeta and 13 Jbeta primers, the PCR was carried out. The data were produced by immunoSEQ multiplex PCR, yet TCRdb's version contains in-frame clones alone and is incomplete. The data show approximately 130,000 clones, around 73% seen once. The sequenced sample consisted of PBMCs. This receptor was taken from a man aged 50 or older in good health and CMV-seronegative. The J gene is TRBJ1-1, the V gene TRBV6-1; no clear D. The CDR3 sequence: CASSATRNTEAFF. CDR3 in DNA: TGTGCCAGCAGCGCCACAAGAAACACTGAAGCTTTCTTT.